The TCR beta chain under discussion was sequenced for a study of blood T cell repertoires in COVID-19. This CDR3 region has 12 residues. V was shortened by 6 bases and J by 1 base, with 6 bases between the two germline ends. Germline CDR1 LNHDA, CDR2 SQIVND (reference sequence). Method: immunoSEQ multiplex PCR; TCRdb's copy keeps in-frame clones and lacks some. This sample has 40,000 to 55,000 clones; roughly 84% occur once, and the top ten carry 31%. The chain joins TRBV19 to TRBJ1-2; D is unresolved. Sequencing was performed on peripheral blood. The clonotype comes from an elderly woman with acute or convalescent COVID-19. The CDR3 bases are TGTGCCAGTAGCCAGTTTAACTATGGCTACACCTTC. It encodes CASSQFNYGYTF.